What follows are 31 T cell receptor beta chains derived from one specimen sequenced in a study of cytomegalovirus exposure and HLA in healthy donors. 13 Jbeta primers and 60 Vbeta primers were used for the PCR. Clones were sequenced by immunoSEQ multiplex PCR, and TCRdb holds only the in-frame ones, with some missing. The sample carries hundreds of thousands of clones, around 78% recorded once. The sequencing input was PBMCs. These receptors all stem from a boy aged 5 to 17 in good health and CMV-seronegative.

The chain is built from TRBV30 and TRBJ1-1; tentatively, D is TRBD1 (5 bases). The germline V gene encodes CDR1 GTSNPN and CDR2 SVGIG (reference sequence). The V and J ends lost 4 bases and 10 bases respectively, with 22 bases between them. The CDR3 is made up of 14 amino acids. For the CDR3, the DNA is TGTGCCTGGAAGCCGGGACTGCTTAGTATGCCAGCTTTCTTT. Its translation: CAWKPGLLSMPAFF.

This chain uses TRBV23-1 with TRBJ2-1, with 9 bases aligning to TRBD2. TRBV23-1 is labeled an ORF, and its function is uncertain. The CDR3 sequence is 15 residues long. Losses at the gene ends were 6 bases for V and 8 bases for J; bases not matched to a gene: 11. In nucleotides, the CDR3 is TGCGCCAGCAGCATGGGGCGGGGGGGCCTCGATGAGCAGTTCTTC. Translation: CASSMGRGGLDEQFF.

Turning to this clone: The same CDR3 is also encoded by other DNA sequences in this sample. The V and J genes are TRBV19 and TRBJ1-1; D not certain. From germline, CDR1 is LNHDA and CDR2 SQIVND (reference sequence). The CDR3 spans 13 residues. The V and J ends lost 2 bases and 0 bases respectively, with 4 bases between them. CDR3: CASSISVNTEAFF. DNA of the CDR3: TGTGCCAGTAGTATATCAGTGAACACTGAAGCTTTCTTT.

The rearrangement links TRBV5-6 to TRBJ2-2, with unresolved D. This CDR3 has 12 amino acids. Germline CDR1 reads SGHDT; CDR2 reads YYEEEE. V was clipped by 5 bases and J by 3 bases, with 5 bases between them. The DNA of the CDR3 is TGTGCCAGCAGACTGCACACCGGGGAGCTGTTTTTT. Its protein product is CASRLHTGELFF.

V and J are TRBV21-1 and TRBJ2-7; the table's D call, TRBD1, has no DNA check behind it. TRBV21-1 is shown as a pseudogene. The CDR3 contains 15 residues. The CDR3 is CASSYRGRLPYEQYF. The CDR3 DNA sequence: TGTGCCAGCAGTTACAGGGGGCGTCTCCCCTACGAGCAGTACTTC.

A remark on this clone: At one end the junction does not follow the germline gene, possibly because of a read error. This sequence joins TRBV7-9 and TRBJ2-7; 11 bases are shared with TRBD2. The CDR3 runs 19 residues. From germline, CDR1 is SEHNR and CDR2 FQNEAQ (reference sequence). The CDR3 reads CSSSSDWGSGRASVSEQYF. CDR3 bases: TGTTCCAGCAGCTCAGACTGGGGTAGCGGGAGGGCCTCGGTTAGTGAGCAGTACTTC.

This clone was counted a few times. The CDR3 sequence: CAITQGQGENDYGYTF. DNA for the CDR3: TGTGCCATCACCCAAGGACAGGGCGAGAATGATTATGGCTACACCTTC. This chain joins TRBV10-3 and TRBJ1-2; the match to TRBD1 covers 8 bases. The germline gives CDR1 ENHRY, CDR2 SYGVKD. The CDR3 sequence is 16 residues long. V trimming: 7 bases; J trimming: 5 bases; junction bases outside the gene matches: 15.

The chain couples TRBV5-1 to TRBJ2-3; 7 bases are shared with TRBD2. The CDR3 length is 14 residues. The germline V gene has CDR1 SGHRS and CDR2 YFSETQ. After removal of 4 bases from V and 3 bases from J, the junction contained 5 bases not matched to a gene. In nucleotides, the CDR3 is TGCGCCAGCAGCGAGCGGGGAGGGACAGATACGCAGTATTTT. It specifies CASSERGGTDTQYF.

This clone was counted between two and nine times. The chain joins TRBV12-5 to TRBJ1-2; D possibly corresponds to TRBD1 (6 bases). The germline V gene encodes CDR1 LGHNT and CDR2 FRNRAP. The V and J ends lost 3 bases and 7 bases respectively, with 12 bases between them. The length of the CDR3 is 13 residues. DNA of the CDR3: TGTGCTAGTGGTTTAGAGGGGGTGGCTGGCTACACCTTC. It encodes CASGLEGVAGYTF.

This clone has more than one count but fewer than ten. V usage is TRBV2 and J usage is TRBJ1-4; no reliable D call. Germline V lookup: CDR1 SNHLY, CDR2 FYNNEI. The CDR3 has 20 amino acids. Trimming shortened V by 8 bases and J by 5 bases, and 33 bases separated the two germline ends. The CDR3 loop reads CASSFYPIRGRRRENEKLFF. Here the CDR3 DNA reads TGTGCCAGCTCTTTTTACCCAATTCGGGGAAGAAGGCGGGAGAATGAAAAACTGTTTTTT.

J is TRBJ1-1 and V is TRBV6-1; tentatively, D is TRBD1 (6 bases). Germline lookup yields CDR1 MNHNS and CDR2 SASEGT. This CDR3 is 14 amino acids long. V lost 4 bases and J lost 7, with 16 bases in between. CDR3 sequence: CASSARGARSEAFF. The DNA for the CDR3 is TGTGCCAGCAGTGCTCGGGGGGCTCGCAGTGAAGCTTTCTTT.

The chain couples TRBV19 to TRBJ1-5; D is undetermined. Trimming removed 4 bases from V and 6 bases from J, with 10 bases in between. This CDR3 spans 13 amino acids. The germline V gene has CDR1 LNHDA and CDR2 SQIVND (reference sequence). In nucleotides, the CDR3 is TGTGCCAGTAGTAGCCTTTCAGGTCAGCCCCAGCATTTT. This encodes CASSSLSGQPQHF. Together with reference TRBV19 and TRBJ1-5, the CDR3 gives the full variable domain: DGGITQSPKYLFRKEGQNVTLSCEQNLNHDAMYWYRQDPGQGLRLIYYSQIVNDFQKGDIAEGYSVSREKKESFPLTVTSAQKNPTAFYLCASSSLSGQPQHFGDGTRLSIL.

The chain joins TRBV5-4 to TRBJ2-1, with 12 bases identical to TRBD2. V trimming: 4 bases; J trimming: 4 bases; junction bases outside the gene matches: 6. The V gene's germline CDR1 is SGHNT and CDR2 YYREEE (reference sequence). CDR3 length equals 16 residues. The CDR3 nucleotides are TGTGCCAGCAGCCTAAGGACTAGCGGGGCTTACAATGAGCAGTTCTTC. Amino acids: CASSLRTSGAYNEQFF.

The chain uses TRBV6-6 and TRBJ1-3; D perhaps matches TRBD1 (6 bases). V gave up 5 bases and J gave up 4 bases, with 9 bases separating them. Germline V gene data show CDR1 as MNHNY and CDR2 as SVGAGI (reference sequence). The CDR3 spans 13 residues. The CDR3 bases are TGTGCCAGCAGTCAGGGGCGAGGAAACACCATATATTTT. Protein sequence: CASSQGRGNTIYF.

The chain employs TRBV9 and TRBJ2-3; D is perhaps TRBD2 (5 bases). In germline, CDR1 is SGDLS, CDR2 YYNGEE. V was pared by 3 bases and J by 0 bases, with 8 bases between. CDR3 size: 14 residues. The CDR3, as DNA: TGTGCCAGCAGCGATAGGAGGAGCACAGATACGCAGTATTTT. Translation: CASSDRRSTDTQYF.

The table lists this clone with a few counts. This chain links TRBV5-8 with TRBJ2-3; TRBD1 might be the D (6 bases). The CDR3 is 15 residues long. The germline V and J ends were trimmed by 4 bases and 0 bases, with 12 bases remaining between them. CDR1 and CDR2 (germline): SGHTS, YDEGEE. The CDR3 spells CASSHGTYSTDTQYF. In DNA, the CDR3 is TGTGCCAGCAGCCATGGGACATACAGCACAGATACGCAGTATTTT.

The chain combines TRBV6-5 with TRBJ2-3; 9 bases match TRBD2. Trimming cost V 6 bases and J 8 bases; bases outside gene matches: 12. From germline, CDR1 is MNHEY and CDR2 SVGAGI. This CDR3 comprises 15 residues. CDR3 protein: CASSLGLATPITQYF. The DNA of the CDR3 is TGTGCCAGCAGCCTGGGACTAGCAACCCCGATTACGCAGTATTTT.

In DNA form, the CDR3 reads TGCGCCAGCAGTGTCAGGGGGACCCAAGAGACCCAGTACTTC. It specifies CASSVRGTQETQYF. The chain uses TRBV10-2 and TRBJ2-5; 7 nucleotides align to TRBD1. With 4 bases clipped from V and 1 base from J, the junction kept 3 bases outside the gene matches. CDR3 length: 14 amino acids. The germline V gene has CDR1 WSHSY and CDR2 SAAADI.

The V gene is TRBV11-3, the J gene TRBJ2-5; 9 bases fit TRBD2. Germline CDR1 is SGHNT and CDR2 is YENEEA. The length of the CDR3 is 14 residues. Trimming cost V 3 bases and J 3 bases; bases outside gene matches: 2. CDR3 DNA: TGTGCCAGCAGCTTGGTAGCGGGAGAAGAGACCCAGTACTTC. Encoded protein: CASSLVAGEETQYF.

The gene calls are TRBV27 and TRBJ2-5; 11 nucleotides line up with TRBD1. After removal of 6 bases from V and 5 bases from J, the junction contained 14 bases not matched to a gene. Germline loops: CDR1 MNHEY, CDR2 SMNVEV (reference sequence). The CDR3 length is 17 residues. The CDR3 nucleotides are TGTGCCAGCAGGAGAGTCAGAGGGACAGGGGGAGGGGAGACCCAGTACTTC. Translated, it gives CASRRVRGTGGGETQYF.

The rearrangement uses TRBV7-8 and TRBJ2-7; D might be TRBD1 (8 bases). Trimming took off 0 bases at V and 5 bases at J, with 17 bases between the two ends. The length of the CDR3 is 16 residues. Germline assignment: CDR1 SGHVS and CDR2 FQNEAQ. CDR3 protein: CASSLADRGGMDEQYF. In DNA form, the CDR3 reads TGTGCCAGCAGCTTAGCCGACAGGGGAGGGATGGACGAGCAGTACTTC.

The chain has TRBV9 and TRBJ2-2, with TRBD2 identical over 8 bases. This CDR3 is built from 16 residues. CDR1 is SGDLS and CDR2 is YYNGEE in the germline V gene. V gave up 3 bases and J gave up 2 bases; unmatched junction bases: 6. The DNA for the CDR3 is TGTGCCAGCAGCGCCCCGGGAGGGGTAAACACCGGGGAGCTGTTTTTT. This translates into CASSAPGGVNTGELFF. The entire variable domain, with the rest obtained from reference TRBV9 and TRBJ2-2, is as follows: DSGVTQTPKHLITATGQRVTLRCSPRSGDLSVYWYQQSLDQGLQFLIQYYNGEERAKGNILERFSAQQFPDLHSELNLSSLELGDSALYFCASSAPGGVNTGELFFGEGSRLTVL.

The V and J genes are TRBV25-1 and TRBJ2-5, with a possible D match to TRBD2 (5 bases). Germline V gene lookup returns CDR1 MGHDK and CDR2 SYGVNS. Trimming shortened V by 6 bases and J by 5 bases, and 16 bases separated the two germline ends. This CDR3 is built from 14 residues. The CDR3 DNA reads TGTGCCAGCAGGAAGTCTCGTGGGAGTGAGACCCAGTACTTC. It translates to CASRKSRGSETQYF.

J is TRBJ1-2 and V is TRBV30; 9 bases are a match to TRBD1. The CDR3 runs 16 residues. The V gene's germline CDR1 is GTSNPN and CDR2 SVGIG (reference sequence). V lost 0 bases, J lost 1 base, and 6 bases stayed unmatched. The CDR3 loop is CAWSVQGTGLNYGYTF. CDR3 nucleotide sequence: TGTGCCTGGAGTGTACAGGGGACAGGGCTTAACTATGGCTACACCTTC.

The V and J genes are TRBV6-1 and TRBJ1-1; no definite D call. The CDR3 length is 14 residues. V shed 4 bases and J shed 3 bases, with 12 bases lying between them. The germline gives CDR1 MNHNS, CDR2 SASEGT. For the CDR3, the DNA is TGTGCCAGCAGTGTACCAGGAGGATACACTGAAGCTTTCTTT. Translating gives CASSVPGGYTEAFF.

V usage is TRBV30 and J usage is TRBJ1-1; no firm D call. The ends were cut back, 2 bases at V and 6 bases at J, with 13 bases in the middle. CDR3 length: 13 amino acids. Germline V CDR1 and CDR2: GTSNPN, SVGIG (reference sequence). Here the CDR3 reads CAWSIEDWAEAFF. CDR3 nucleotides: TGTGCCTGGAGTATAGAGGACTGGGCTGAAGCTTTCTTT.

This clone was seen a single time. The CDR3 bases are TGTGCCAGCAGCTCCGGTCCGAGGGAGCCCCAGCATTTT. Its protein is CASSSGPREPQHF. The rearrangement joins TRBV7-2 to TRBJ1-5; D ambiguous. Germline loops: CDR1 SGHTA, CDR2 FQGNSA. The V and J ends lost 4 bases and 8 bases respectively, with 12 bases between them. The CDR3 is made up of 13 amino acids.

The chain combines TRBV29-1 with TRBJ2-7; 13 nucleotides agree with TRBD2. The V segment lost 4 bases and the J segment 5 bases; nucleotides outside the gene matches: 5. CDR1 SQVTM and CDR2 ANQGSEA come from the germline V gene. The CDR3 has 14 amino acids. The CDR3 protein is CSVGGLAGVNEQYF. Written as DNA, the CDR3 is TGCAGCGTTGGTGGACTAGCGGGGGTTAACGAGCAGTACTTC.

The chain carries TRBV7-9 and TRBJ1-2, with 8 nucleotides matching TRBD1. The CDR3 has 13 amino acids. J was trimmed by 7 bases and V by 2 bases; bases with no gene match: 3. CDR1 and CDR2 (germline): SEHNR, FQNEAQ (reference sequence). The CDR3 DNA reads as TGTGCCAGCAGCTTACAGGGGGCTGGTGGCTACACCTTC. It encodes CASSLQGAGGYTF.

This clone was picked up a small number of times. The CDR3 sequence is CASSLQGAGGYTF. CDR3 coding DNA: TGTGCCAGCAGCTTACAGGGGGCGGGTGGCTACACCTTC. The chain carries TRBV5-4 and TRBJ1-2; 9 bases align to TRBD1. The length of the CDR3 is 13 residues. The junction had 3 bases not matched to a gene; V was cut back by 2 bases and J by 7 bases. The germline CDR1 and CDR2 sequences are SGHNT and YYREEE (reference sequence).

CDR3 in amino acids: CASSSSGIEGDRSTDTQYF. Here the CDR3 DNA reads TGTGCCAGCAGCTCATCAGGGATTGAGGGGGACAGGAGCACAGATACGCAGTATTTT. The chain employs TRBV13 and TRBJ2-3; TRBD1 agrees at 8 bases. The CDR3 is made up of 19 amino acids. V lost 4 bases, J lost 0 bases, and 15 bases stayed unmatched. Germline lookup yields CDR1 PRHDT and CDR2 FYEKMQ (reference sequence).